This T cell receptor beta chain came from a study of blood T cell repertoires in COVID-19 (dated by TCRdb to 2018 to 2020). Regarding the research as a whole: Collaborator samples came from the United States, Italy and Spain and covered acute and convalescent phases of COVID-19. The prospective study material was composed of cDNA or gDNA derived from T cells, B-cell-depleted T cells, or PBMCs. The dataset comprised deeply sampled blood TCRbeta repertoires from subjects exposed to, actively infected with, or recovered from COVID-19. The repertoires were released in a freely available public database intended as a resource for research on the immune response to SARS-CoV-2. The samples were drawn from two sources: the first 160 participants of the ongoing ImmuneRACE study, and 1,200 or so subjects contributed by 6 global collaborators. A de-identified subject ID, COVID-19 status, age in years and sex were almost always included in the sample metadata. HLA class I and class II types, where available, came from metadata supplied by the sample provider rather than from assay-based typing.

TCRbeta CDR3 regions were amplified from genomic DNA using the immunoSEQ Assay, a bias-controlled multiplex PCR. On the study's bioinformatics: Within the assay, amplification of reference gene primers was used to estimate how many nucleated cells each sample contained. To quantify the absolute abundance of each unique TCRbeta CDR3 rearrangement, sequence reads were collapsed and filtered. Productive Simpson clonality was computed per sample as the square root of Simpson's diversity index over productive rearrangements. The table comes from immuneACCESS by way of TCRdb, which keeps in-frame sequences with V and J called. Part of the clones is missing from these tables; in studies checked, under half for an unresolved V gene and the rest for unknown reasons. V and J calls and clone size are those listed in that table; D and trimming were worked out from the DNA. The sample includes around 200,000 clones, with more than 75% observed a single time. Of the sample, around 3.3% is held by the ten largest clones.

The collaborating institutions used their own protocols to collect whole blood in K2EDTA tubes. For TCRbeta analysis, collaborators shipped samples as frozen whole blood, isolated PBMCs, or DNA extracted from either of those sample types. In the germline V gene (reference sequence), CDR1 corresponds to LNHNV and CDR2 to YYDKDF. Counted from cysteine to phenylalanine, this CDR3 has 15 amino acids. Only CDR3 DNA is held: 45 bases, read in frame from base 1. V is shortened by 4 bases, J by 3 bases, and the region joining them spans 12 bases. The paper as a whole reports these results and caveats: The quantity of clinical and demographic metadata differed by source and by participant and was supplied without curation.

On this clone itself: What this receptor recognizes is not known. Base qualities are not recorded, but no much larger clone differs from it by a single base.

The rearranged chain carries TRBV15 and TRBJ1-4; 6 matching bases give a weak D call of TRBD1. The TCR sequence derives from a man in his 70s with acute or convalescent COVID-19. Material: peripheral blood. The CDR3 region has the sequence CATSTLQGPNEKLFF. The DNA sequence is given as TGTGCCACCAGCACCCTACAGGGCCCTAATGAAAAACTGTTTTTT.